This is a list of T cell receptor beta chains from one sample in a study of a mutant IDH1 vaccine in newly diagnosed glioma. Using immunoSEQ multiplex PCR, the repertoire was profiled, and TCRdb retains in-frame clones only, with some absent. The sample contains about 21,000 clones, about 85% of which appear only once. The sequenced sample was PBMCs, obtained from a glioma patient treated with radiotherapy, temozolomide or both. Source of these receptors: a man aged 40-49 years with glioma. Both conserved end residues are part of each CDR3. D genes are given only for firm matches. Size tells how often a clone was seen (once, few, many) or the class of an expanded clone, and some rows leave it out.

abundance: NA; d_gene: NA; len: 14; v_gene: TRBV5-1; j_gene: TRBJ2-3; CDR3nt: TGCGCCAGCAGCTTACAGGGTTTCACAGATACGCAGTATTTT; CDR3aa: CASSLQGFTDTQYF
abundance: NA; d_gene: NA; len: 16; v_gene: TRBV10-1; j_gene: TRBJ1-1; CDR3nt: TGCGCCAGCAGTGTTAAATCCCGGGGTTTAGACACTGAAGCTTTCTTT; CDR3aa: CASSVKSRGLDTEAFF
abundance: NA; d_gene: NA; len: 12; v_gene: TRBV6-6; j_gene: TRBJ1-1; CDR3nt: TGTGCCAGCAGCCGGACCAACACTGAAGCTTTCTTT; CDR3aa: CASSRTNTEAFF
abundance: NA; d_gene: NA; len: 23; v_gene: TRBV6-7; j_gene: TRBJ2-7; CDR3nt: TGTGCCAGCAGTTACTCGGGATTTTACGGAGCTAGCGAGACCCACTCCGAACCCTACGAGCAGTACTTC; CDR3aa: CASSYSGFYGASETHSEPYEQYF
abundance: NA; d_gene: NA; len: 12; v_gene: TRBV14; j_gene: TRBJ1-3; CDR3nt: TGTGCCAGCGGCTCGTCTGGAAACACCATATATTTT; CDR3aa: CASGSSGNTIYF
abundance: NA; d_gene: TRBD1; len: 16; v_gene: TRBV9; j_gene: TRBJ1-3; CDR3nt: TGTGCCAGCAGCGAGGGATCGGGACAGGGGGGAAACACCATATATTTT; CDR3aa: CASSEGSGQGGNTIYF
abundance: NA; d_gene: TRBD2; len: 19; v_gene: TRBV4-2; j_gene: TRBJ2-4; CDR3nt: TGTGCCAGCAGCCCAGAAGGTCTAGCGGGAGAGGTGTCCAAAAACATTCAGTACTTC; CDR3aa: CASSPEGLAGEVSKNIQYF
abundance: NA; d_gene: TRBD1; len: 13; v_gene: TRBV19; j_gene: TRBJ1-5; CDR3nt: TGTGCCACCGACAGGGGGAGCAATCAGCCCCAGCATTTT; CDR3aa: CATDRGSNQPQHF
abundance: NA; d_gene: NA; len: 13; v_gene: TRBV30; j_gene: TRBJ1-4; CDR3nt: TGTGCCTGGGGCCCGGGTCTTAATGAAAAACTGTTTTTT; CDR3aa: CAWGPGLNEKLFF
abundance: NA; d_gene: NA; len: 15; v_gene: TRBV2; j_gene: TRBJ2-4; CDR3nt: TGTGCCAGCAGTGATTGGGATATAGCCAAAAACATTCAGTACTTC; CDR3aa: CASSDWDIAKNIQYF
abundance: NA; d_gene: TRBD2; len: 16; v_gene: TRBV5-6; j_gene: TRBJ2-1; CDR3nt: TGTGCCAGCAGCGCCTTAACTAGCGGGTGGAATCCTGAGCAGTTCTTC; CDR3aa: CASSALTSGWNPEQFF
abundance: NA; d_gene: TRBD1; len: 14; v_gene: TRBV14; j_gene: TRBJ1-1; CDR3nt: TGTGCCAGCAGCCGGGACAGGGAATCCACTGAAGCTTTCTTT; CDR3aa: CASSRDRESTEAFF
abundance: NA; d_gene: TRBD1; len: 15; v_gene: TRBV19; j_gene: TRBJ1-1; CDR3nt: TGTGCCAGTACCCCAGGGACAGCCATGAACACTGAAGCTTTCTTT; CDR3aa: CASTPGTAMNTEAFF
abundance: NA; d_gene: NA; len: 15; v_gene: TRBV21-1; j_gene: TRBJ2-7; CDR3nt: TGTGCCAGCAGCAAAGATGTAGCGGGAGTAGACGAGCAGTACTTC; CDR3aa: CASSKDVAGVDEQYF
abundance: NA; d_gene: NA; len: 16; v_gene: TRBV5-6; j_gene: TRBJ2-5; CDR3nt: TGTGCCAGCAGCTTGGGTAGGGCCGCCGAAGGGGAGACCCAGTACTTC; CDR3aa: CASSLGRAAEGETQYF
abundance: once; d_gene: NA; len: 14; v_gene: TRBV2; j_gene: TRBJ1-2; CDR3nt: TGTGCCAGCAGTGAAGCCAGGACAGTCTATGGCTACACCTTC; CDR3aa: CASSEARTVYGYTF
abundance: NA; d_gene: NA; len: 13; v_gene: TRBV11-3; j_gene: TRBJ1-1; CDR3nt: TGTGCCAGCAGCTTAGCGGGTGACACTGAAGCTTTCTTT; CDR3aa: CASSLAGDTEAFF
abundance: NA; d_gene: NA; len: 15; v_gene: TRBV29-1; j_gene: TRBJ1-2; CDR3nt: TGCAGCGTTTTTGGCGAAACCGGTTTTAACTATGGCTACACCTTC; CDR3aa: CSVFGETGFNYGYTF
abundance: few; d_gene: NA; len: 12; v_gene: TRBV4-1; j_gene: TRBJ1-1; CDR3nt: TGCGCCAGCAGCCAAGATAGCACTGAAGCTTTCTTT; CDR3aa: CASSQDSTEAFF
abundance: NA; d_gene: NA; len: 14; v_gene: TRBV5-1; j_gene: TRBJ1-1; CDR3nt: TGCGCCAGCAGACCCCAAGCGGCGGGGGCTGAAGCTTTCTTT; CDR3aa: CASRPQAAGAEAFF
abundance: NA; d_gene: NA; len: 16; v_gene: TRBV5-1; j_gene: TRBJ1-3; CDR3nt: TGCGCCAGCAGCTTGGCCTTACTAAATTCTGGAAACACCATATATTTT; CDR3aa: CASSLALLNSGNTIYF
abundance: NA; d_gene: NA; len: 14; v_gene: TRBV5-1; j_gene: TRBJ1-1; CDR3nt: TGCGCCAGCAGCTTGGCGGAGGGGTACACTGAAGCTTTCTTT; CDR3aa: CASSLAEGYTEAFF
abundance: NA; d_gene: NA; len: 15; v_gene: TRBV4-2; j_gene: TRBJ1-2; CDR3nt: TGTGCCAGCAGCCTCCCGGGGGGGGGTAACTATGGCTACACCTTC; CDR3aa: CASSLPGGGNYGYTF
abundance: once; d_gene: TRBD2; len: 19; v_gene: TRBV27; j_gene: TRBJ2-2; CDR3nt: TGTGCCAGCAGTTTCCGACTCACGACTAGCGGGAGGGGGCCCGGGGAGCTGTTTTTT; CDR3aa: CASSFRLTTSGRGPGELFF
abundance: NA; d_gene: TRBD1; len: 12; v_gene: TRBV29-1; j_gene: TRBJ1-2; CDR3nt: TGCAGCGTTGAAACCACAGGGGGAGGCTACACCTTC; CDR3aa: CSVETTGGGYTF
abundance: NA; d_gene: NA; len: 14; v_gene: TRBV2; j_gene: TRBJ1-2; CDR3nt: TGTGCCAGCAGTGAACATAGTGAAGCCGAGGGCTACACCTTC; CDR3aa: CASSEHSEAEGYTF
abundance: few; d_gene: NA; len: 11; v_gene: TRBV7-9; j_gene: TRBJ1-5; CDR3nt: TGTGCCAGCAGCGCCGGAGGGGCCCAGCATTTT; CDR3aa: CASSAGGAQHF
abundance: medium-sized; d_gene: NA; len: 16; v_gene: TRBV4-1; j_gene: TRBJ2-2; CDR3nt: TGCGCCAGCAGCCAAGATCGCCAGGGTCGCACCGGGGAGCTGTTTTTT; CDR3aa: CASSQDRQGRTGELFF
abundance: NA; d_gene: TRBD2; len: 15; v_gene: TRBV14; j_gene: TRBJ2-7; CDR3nt: TGTGCCAGCAGCAGGGGACTAGCGGGATTCTACGAGCAGTACTTC; CDR3aa: CASSRGLAGFYEQYF
abundance: few; d_gene: NA; len: 13; v_gene: TRBV6-5; j_gene: TRBJ2-1; CDR3nt: TGTGCCAGCAGTGGGACTGGTTACAATGAGCAGTTCTTC; CDR3aa: CASSGTGYNEQFF
abundance: NA; d_gene: TRBD2; len: 17; v_gene: TRBV30; j_gene: TRBJ2-5; CDR3nt: TGTGCCTGGACCACTCTTAGCGGGAGAGGGCACCAAGAGACCCAGTACTTC; CDR3aa: CAWTTLSGRGHQETQYF
abundance: NA; d_gene: NA; len: 12; v_gene: TRBV6-5; j_gene: TRBJ2-1; CDR3nt: TGTGCCAGCAGTCGAGCATACAATGAGCAGTTCTTC; CDR3aa: CASSRAYNEQFF
abundance: NA; d_gene: NA; len: 14; v_gene: TRBV30; j_gene: TRBJ2-2; CDR3nt: TGTGCCTGGAGATCGGGGCTGAACACCGGGGAGCTGTTTTTT; CDR3aa: CAWRSGLNTGELFF
abundance: once; d_gene: NA; len: 15; v_gene: TRBV2; j_gene: TRBJ1-4; CDR3nt: TGTGCCAGCAGGGGGGTAACAGGCGGCGGGGAAAAACTGTTTTTT; CDR3aa: CASRGVTGGGEKLFF
abundance: once; d_gene: NA; len: 12; v_gene: TRBV4-2; j_gene: TRBJ1-2; CDR3nt: TGTGCCAGCAGCCCCGAGACGGGGGGCTACACCTTC; CDR3aa: CASSPETGGYTF
abundance: NA; d_gene: NA; len: 14; v_gene: TRBV9; j_gene: TRBJ2-3; CDR3nt: TGTGCCAGCAGCGGAGCCCCCACTGGAGATACGCAGTATTTT; CDR3aa: CASSGAPTGDTQYF
abundance: NA; d_gene: NA; len: 15; v_gene: TRBV5-6; j_gene: TRBJ2-1; CDR3nt: TGTGCCAGCAGCTTCGGCAGGGGTATCACTAATGAGCAGTTCTTC; CDR3aa: CASSFGRGITNEQFF
abundance: NA; d_gene: TRBD2; len: 18; v_gene: TRBV30; j_gene: TRBJ2-2; CDR3nt: TGTGCCTGGAGTGTAGGGCTAGCGGGGGGCCTGAACACCGGGGAGCTGTTTTTT; CDR3aa: CAWSVGLAGGLNTGELFF
abundance: NA; d_gene: NA; len: 12; v_gene: TRBV7-2; j_gene: TRBJ1-6; CDR3nt: TGTGCCAGCAGCTTACGCCCGGCACCCCTCCACTTT; CDR3aa: CASSLRPAPLHF
abundance: NA; d_gene: NA; len: 13; v_gene: TRBV30; j_gene: TRBJ1-2; CDR3nt: TGTGCCTGGAGTACGGGGTTCGGGAGTGGCTACACCTTC; CDR3aa: CAWSTGFGSGYTF
abundance: NA; d_gene: NA; len: 13; v_gene: TRBV10-1; j_gene: TRBJ2-4; CDR3nt: TGCGCCAGCAGTGAGGTTAGGGAAAACATTCAGTACTTC; CDR3aa: CASSEVRENIQYF
abundance: NA; d_gene: NA; len: 13; v_gene: TRBV5-1; j_gene: TRBJ2-7; CDR3nt: TGCGCCAGCAGCCCAGACCGGGCCTACGAGCAGTACTTC; CDR3aa: CASSPDRAYEQYF
abundance: NA; d_gene: NA; len: 14; v_gene: TRBV6-1; j_gene: TRBJ1-4; CDR3nt: TGTGCCAGCAGTGTGGGGCAGGGTAATGAAAAACTGTTTTTT; CDR3aa: CASSVGQGNEKLFF
abundance: NA; d_gene: NA; len: 12; v_gene: TRBV7-2; j_gene: TRBJ1-6; CDR3nt: TGTGCCAGCAGCTTCAAAAATTCACCCCTCCACTTT; CDR3aa: CASSFKNSPLHF
abundance: NA; d_gene: NA; len: 14; v_gene: TRBV5-4; j_gene: TRBJ1-2; CDR3nt: TGTGCCAGCAGCCCCTCCTCCGGGACCGCCGGCTACACCTTC; CDR3aa: CASSPSSGTAGYTF
abundance: NA; d_gene: TRBD1; len: 16; v_gene: TRBV19; j_gene: TRBJ1-2; CDR3nt: TGTGCCAGTAGTGCCGGGACAGGGGGCAGAACGGGCGGCTACACCTTC; CDR3aa: CASSAGTGGRTGGYTF
abundance: NA; d_gene: TRBD2; len: 17; v_gene: TRBV25-1; j_gene: TRBJ2-1; CDR3nt: TGTGCCAGCAGTGATACTTCCCTAGCGGTTGGCTACAATGAGCAGTTCTTC; CDR3aa: CASSDTSLAVGYNEQFF
abundance: NA; d_gene: TRBD1; len: 13; v_gene: TRBV2; j_gene: TRBJ2-7; CDR3nt: TGTGCCAGCAGTGGACGAAGGGACAGGGAGCAGTACTTC; CDR3aa: CASSGRRDREQYF
abundance: NA; d_gene: NA; len: 13; v_gene: TRBV7-6; j_gene: TRBJ1-1; CDR3nt: TGTGCCAGCAGCTCGTGGCAGAACACTGAAGCTTTCTTT; CDR3aa: CASSSWQNTEAFF